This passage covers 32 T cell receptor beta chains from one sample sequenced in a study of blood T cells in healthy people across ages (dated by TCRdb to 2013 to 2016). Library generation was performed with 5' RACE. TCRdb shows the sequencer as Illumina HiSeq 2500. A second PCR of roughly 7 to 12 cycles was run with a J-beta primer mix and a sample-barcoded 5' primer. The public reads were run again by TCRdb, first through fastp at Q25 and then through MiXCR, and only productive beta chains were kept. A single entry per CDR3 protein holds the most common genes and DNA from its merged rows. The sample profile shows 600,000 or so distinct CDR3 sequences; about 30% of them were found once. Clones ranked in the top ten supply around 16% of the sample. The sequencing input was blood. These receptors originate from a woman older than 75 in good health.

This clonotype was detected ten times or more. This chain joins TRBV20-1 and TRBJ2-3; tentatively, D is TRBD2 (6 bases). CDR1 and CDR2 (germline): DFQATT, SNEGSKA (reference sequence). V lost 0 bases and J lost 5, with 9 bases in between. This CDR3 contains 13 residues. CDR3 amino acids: CSARETGEDTQYF. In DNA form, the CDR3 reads TGCAGTGCTAGAGAGACGGGGGAAGATACGCAGTATTTT.

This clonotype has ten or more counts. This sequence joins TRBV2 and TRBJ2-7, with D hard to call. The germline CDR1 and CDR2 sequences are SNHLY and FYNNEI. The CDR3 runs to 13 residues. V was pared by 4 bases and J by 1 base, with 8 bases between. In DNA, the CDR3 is TGTGCCAGCAGTGGACGGAGATCCTACGAGCAGTACTTC. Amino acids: CASSGRRSYEQYF.

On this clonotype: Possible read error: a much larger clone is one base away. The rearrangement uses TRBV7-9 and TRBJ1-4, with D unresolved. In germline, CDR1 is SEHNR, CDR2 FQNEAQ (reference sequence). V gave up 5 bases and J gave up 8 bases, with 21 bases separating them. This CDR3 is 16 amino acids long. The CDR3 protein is CASSPPDAGLREKLFF. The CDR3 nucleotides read TGTGCCAGCAGCCCCCCGGACGCGGGCCTTCGGGAAAAACTGTTTTTT.

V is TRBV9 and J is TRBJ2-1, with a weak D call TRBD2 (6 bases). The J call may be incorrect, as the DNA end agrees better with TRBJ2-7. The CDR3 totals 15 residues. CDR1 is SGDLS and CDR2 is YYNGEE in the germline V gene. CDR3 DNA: TGTGCCAGCAGCGGAGACGGGAGCTCCTACAATGAGCAGTACTTC. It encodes CASSGDGSSYNEQYF.

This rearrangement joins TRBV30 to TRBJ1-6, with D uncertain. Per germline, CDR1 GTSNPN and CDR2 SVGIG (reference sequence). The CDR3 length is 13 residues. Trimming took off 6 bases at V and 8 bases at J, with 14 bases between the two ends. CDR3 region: CACGPGVDSPLHF. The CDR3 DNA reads TGTGCCTGTGGACCCGGGGTTGATTCACCCCTCCACTTT.

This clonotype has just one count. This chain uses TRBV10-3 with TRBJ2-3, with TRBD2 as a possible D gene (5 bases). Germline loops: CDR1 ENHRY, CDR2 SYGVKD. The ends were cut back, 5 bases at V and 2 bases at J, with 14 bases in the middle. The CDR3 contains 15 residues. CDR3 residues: CAISTNPGNTDTQYF. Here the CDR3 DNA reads TGTGCCATCAGTACTAACCCCGGGAACACAGATACGCAGTATTTT.

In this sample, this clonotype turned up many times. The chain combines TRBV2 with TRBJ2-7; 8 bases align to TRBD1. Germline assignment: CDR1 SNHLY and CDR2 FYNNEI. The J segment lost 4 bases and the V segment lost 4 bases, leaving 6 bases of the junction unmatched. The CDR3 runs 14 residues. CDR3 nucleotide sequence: TGTGCCAGCAGTGTCGACAGGGGCCGATACGAGCAGTACTTC. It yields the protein CASSVDRGRYEQYF.

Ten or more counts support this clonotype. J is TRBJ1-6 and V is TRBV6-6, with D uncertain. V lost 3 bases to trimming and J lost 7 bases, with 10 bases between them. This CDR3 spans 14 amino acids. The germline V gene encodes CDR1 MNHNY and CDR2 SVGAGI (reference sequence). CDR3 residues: CASSYRSGNSPLHF. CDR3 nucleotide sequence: TGTGCCAGCAGTTATCGGAGCGGGAATTCACCCCTCCACTTT.

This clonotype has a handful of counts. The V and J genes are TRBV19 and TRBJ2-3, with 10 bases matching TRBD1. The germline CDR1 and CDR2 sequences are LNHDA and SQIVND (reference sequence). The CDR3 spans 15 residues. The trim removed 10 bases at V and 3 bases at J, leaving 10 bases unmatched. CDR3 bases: TGTGCCACCCTGCCGGGACAGGGGCCGACAGATACGCAGTATTTT. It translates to CATLPGQGPTDTQYF.

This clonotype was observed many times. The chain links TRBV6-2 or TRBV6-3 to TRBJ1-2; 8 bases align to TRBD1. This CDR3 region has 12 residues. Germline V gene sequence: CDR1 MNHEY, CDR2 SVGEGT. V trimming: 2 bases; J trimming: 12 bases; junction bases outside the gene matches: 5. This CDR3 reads CASSYTGTGDTF. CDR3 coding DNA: TGTGCCAGCAGTTACACCGGGACAGGCGACACCTTC.

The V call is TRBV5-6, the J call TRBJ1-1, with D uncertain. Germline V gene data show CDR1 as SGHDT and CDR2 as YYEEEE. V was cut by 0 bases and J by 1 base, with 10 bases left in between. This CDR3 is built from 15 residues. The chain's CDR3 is CASSLGYRPNTEAFF. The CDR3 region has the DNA TGTGCCAGCAGCTTGGGCTACAGACCGAACACTGAAGCTTTCTTT.

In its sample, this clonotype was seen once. In DNA, the CDR3 is TGTGCCAGCAGCCAGCCGGGACAGGGAGACAATGAGCAGTTCTTC. This encodes CASSQPGQGDNEQFF. V is TRBV6-6 and J is TRBJ2-1; 9 bases match TRBD1. CDR3 size: 15 residues. The germline V gene has CDR1 MNHNY and CDR2 SVGAGI (reference sequence). With 6 bases clipped from V and 5 bases from J, the junction kept 8 bases outside the gene matches.

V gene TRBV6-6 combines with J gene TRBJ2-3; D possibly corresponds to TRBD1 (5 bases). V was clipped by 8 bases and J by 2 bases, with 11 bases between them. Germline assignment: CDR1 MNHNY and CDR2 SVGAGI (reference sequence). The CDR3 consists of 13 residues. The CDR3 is CASSAGYTDTQYF. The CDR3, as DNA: TGTGCCAGCTCGGCAGGGTACACAGATACGCAGTATTTT.

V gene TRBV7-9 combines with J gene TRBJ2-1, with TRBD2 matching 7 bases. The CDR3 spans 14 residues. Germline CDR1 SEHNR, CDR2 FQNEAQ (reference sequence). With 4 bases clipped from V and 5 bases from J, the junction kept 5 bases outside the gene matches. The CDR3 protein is CASSYRTRNNEQFF. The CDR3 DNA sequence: TGTGCCAGCAGCTATCGGACTAGGAACAATGAGCAGTTCTTC.

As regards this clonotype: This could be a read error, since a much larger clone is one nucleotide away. For the CDR3, the DNA is TGCGCCAGCGGCTTACGACAGGGAGGGACGGTAGGCACTGAAGCTTTCTTT. This gives the protein CASGLRQGGTVGTEAFF. The chain employs TRBV5-1 and TRBJ1-1, with TRBD1 identical over 7 bases. The length of the CDR3 is 17 residues. The V gene's germline CDR1 is SGHRS and CDR2 YFSETQ.

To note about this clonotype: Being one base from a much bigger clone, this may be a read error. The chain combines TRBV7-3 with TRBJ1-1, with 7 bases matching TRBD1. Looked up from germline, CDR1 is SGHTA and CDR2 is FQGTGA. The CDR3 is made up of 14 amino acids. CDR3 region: CSSSTQGIGTEAFF. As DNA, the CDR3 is TGTTCCAGCAGCACACAGGGGATAGGGACTGAAGCTTTCTTT.

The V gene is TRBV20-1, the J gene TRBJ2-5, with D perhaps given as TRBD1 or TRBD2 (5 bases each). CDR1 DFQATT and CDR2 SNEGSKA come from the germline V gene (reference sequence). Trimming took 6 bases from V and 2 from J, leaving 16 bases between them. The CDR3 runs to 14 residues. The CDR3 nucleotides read TGCAGTGCCGGGGCGAGGGGCCTACAAGAGACCCAGTACTTC. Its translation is CSAGARGLQETQYF.

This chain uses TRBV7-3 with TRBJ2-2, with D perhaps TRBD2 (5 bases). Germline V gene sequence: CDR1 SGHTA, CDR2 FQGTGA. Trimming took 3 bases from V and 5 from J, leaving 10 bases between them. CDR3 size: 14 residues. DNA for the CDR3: TGTGCCAGCAGCTTCTCCCGGGGAACCGGGGAGCTGTTTTTT. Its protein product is CASSFSRGTGELFF. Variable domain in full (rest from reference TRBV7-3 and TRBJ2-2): GAGVSQTPSNKVTEKGKYVELRCDPISGHTALYWYRQSLGQGPEFLIYFQGTGAADDSGLPNDRFFAVRPEGSVSTLKIQRTERGDSAVYLCASSFSRGTGELFFGEGSRLTVL.

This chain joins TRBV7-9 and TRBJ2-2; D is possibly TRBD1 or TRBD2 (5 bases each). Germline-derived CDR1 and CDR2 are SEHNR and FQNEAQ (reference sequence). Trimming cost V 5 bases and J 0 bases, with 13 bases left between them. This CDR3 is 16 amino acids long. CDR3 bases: TGTGCCAGCAGCAAGCCGGGACCGTCGAACACCGGGGAGCTGTTTTTT. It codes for CASSKPGPSNTGELFF.

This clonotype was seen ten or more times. The CDR3 spells CASSQGMYRGFATNEKLFF. The CDR3 region has the DNA TGTGCCAGCAGCCAAGGAATGTACAGGGGGTTTGCAACTAATGAAAAACTGTTTTTT. The chain joins TRBV4-2 to TRBJ1-4; 8 bases match TRBD1. This CDR3 is built from 19 residues. Germline V gives CDR1 LGHNA, CDR2 YNFKEQ. With 1 base clipped from V and 0 bases from J, the junction kept 10 bases outside the gene matches.

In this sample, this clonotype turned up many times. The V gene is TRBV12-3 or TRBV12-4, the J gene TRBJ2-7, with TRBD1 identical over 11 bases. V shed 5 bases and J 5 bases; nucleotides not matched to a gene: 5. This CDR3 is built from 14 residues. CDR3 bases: TGTGCCAGCAGTCTGGACAGGGGGCTCCACGAGCAGTACTTC. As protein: CASSLDRGLHEQYF.

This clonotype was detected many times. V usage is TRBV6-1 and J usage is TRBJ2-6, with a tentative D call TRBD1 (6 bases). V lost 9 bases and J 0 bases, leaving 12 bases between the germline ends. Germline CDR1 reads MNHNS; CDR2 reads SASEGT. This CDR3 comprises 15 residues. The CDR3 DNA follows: TGTGCCAGTGAGACAGGTCCCTCTGGGGCCAACGTCCTGACTTTC. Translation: CASETGPSGANVLTF.

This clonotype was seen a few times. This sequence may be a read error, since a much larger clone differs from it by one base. As DNA, the CDR3 is TGTGCCAGCAGCTTAGAAGGGACAGGGGTCGGCAATGAGCAGTACTTC. It is translated as CASSLEGTGVGNEQYF. The chain recombines TRBV7-9 with TRBJ2-5; TRBD1 agrees at 10 bases. The CDR3 consists of 16 residues. After removal of 1 base from V and 11 bases from J, the junction contained 13 bases not matched to a gene. Germline V gives CDR1 SEHNR, CDR2 FQNEAQ (reference sequence).

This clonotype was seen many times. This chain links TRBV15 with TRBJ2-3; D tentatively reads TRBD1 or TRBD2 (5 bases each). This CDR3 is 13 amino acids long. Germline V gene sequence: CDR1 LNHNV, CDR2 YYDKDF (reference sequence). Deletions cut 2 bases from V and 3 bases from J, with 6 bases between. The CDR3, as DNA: TGTGCCACCAGCAGATGGGGGACAGATACGCAGTATTTT. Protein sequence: CATSRWGTDTQYF.

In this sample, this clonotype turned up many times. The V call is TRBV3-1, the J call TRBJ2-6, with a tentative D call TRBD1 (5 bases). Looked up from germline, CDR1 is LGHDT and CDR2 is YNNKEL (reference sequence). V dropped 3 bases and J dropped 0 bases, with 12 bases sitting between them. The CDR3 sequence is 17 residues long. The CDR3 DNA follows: TGTGCCAGCAGCCAGTTGACAGCCAACTCTGGGGCCAACGTCCTGACTTTC. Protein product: CASSQLTANSGANVLTF.

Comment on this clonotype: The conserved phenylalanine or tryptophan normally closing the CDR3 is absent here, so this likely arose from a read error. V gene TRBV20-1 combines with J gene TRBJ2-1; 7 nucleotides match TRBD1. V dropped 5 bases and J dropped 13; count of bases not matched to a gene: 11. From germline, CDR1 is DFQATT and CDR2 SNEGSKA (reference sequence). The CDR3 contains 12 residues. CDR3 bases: TGCAGTGCTCCACGACAGGGAGAGACCCAGTTCTGC. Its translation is CSAPRQGETQFC.

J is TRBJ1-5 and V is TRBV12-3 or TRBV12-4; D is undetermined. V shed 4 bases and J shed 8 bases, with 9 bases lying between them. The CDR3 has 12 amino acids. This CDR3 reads CASSSPRKPQHF. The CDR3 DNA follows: TGTGCCAGCAGTTCTCCCAGGAAGCCCCAGCATTTT.

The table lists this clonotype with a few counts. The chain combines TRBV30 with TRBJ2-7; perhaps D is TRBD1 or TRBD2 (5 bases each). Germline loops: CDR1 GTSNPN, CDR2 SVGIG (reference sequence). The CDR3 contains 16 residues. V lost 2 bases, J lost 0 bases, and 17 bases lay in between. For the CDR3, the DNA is TGTGCCTGGAGTCCCCGGGGACGGAGGTTCTCCTACGAGCAGTACTTC. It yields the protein CAWSPRGRRFSYEQYF.

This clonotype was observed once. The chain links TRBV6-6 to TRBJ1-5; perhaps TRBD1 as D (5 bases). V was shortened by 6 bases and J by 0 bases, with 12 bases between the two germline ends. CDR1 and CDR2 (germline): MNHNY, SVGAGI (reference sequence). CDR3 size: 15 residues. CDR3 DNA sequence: TGTGCCAGCAGCTTCAATGGGGGTAGCAATCAGCCCCAGCATTTT. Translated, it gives CASSFNGGSNQPQHF.

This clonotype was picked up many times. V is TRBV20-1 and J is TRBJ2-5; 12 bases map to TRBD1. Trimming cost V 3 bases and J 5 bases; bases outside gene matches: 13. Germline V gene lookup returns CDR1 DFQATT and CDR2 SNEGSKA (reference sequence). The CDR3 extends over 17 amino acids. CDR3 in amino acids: CSASGTGGASSAETQYF. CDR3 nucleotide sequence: TGCAGTGCTAGTGGGACAGGGGGCGCGTCTTCGGCGGAGACCCAGTACTTC.

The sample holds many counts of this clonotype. CDR3 loop: CASSLWPSGANVLTF. Written as DNA, the CDR3 is TGCGCCAGCAGCCTCTGGCCATCTGGGGCCAACGTCCTGACTTTC. The chain couples TRBV5-1 to TRBJ2-6; D is unresolved. Trimming left V 4 bases short and J 1 base short, with 9 bases between. There are 15 residues in the CDR3. The germline V gene encodes CDR1 SGHRS and CDR2 YFSETQ.

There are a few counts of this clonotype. Here the CDR3 DNA reads TGTGCCAGCAGTTTAGGGACTCTGAGGAGCGGGGAGCTGTTTTTT. The encoded protein is CASSLGTLRSGELFF. V gene TRBV28 combines with J gene TRBJ2-2; the D gene is possibly TRBD2 (6 bases). The ends were cut back, 2 bases at V and 7 bases at J, with 14 bases in the middle. The V gene's germline CDR1 is MDHEN and CDR2 SYDVKM. CDR3 length: 15 amino acids.